The 6 T cell receptor beta chains in this list originate from one sample, sequenced in a study of CD8 T cells in Susac syndrome. After extraction with the RNeasy kit, about 0.5 to 1 ug of the RNA was reverse transcribed using random hexamers. TCRdb called the immunoSEQ multiplex PCR reads again in MiXCR, with one record for every CDR3 protein. The sample lists about 200,000 distinct CDR3 sequences; about 93% were seen once. Specimen: CD8+ T cells from PBMCs. The source of these receptors is a human donor with multiple sclerosis.

CDR3 bases: TGTGCCAGCAGCTTAGGCGTGGCTAGCGGGGCCTATACGCAGTATTTT. Protein sequence: CASSLGVASGAYTQYF. This chain connects TRBV13 to TRBJ2-3; 9 bases align to TRBD2. V was clipped by 0 bases and J by 7 bases; unmatched bases: 8. Germline assignment: CDR1 PRHDT and CDR2 FYEKMQ (reference sequence). The CDR3 covers 16 residues.

The genes are TRBV13 and TRBJ2-5; TRBD2 agrees at 9 bases. The ends lost 5 bases at V and 5 bases at J; junction bases unmatched: 6. Looked up from germline, CDR1 is PRHDT and CDR2 is FYEKMQ (reference sequence). The CDR3 totals 14 residues. CDR3 bases: TGTGCCAGCAGCCCACGGACTAGCGATGAGACCCAGTACTTC. As protein: CASSPRTSDETQYF.

The chain couples TRBV24-1 to TRBJ1-5; D is unresolved. The V end lost 7 bases, the J end lost 12 bases, and 9 bases lay between the germline ends. CDR1 is KGHDR and CDR2 is SFDVKD in the germline V gene. CDR3 length equals 10 residues. CDR3 bases: TGTGCCACCAGGGGTAGTAACCAGCATTTT. Amino acid sequence: CATRGSNQHF.

The chain recombines TRBV6-6 with TRBJ1-1; D not certain. Germline CDR1 is MNHNY and CDR2 is SVGAGI (reference sequence). The CDR3 is 13 residues long. Deletions cut 6 bases from V and 1 base from J, with 9 bases between. The chain's CDR3 is CASSWTANTEAFF. CDR3 nucleotides: TGTGCCAGCAGCTGGACCGCGAACACTGAAGCTTTCTTT.

The V and J genes are TRBV2 and TRBJ1-5; TRBD1 matches 7 bases. The CDR3 sequence is 20 residues long. V shed 2 bases and J 2 bases; nucleotides not matched to a gene: 18. The germline gives CDR1 SNHLY, CDR2 FYNNEI. The CDR3 DNA reads as TGTGCCAGCAGTGAACCCTTCGTGGCAGGGGGGGATATTGGCAATCAGCCCCAGCATTTT. It codes for CASSEPFVAGGDIGNQPQHF. The complete variable domain, with remaining parts taken from reference TRBV2 and TRBJ1-5, reads EPEVTQTPSHQVTQMGQEVILRCVPISNHLYFYWYRQILGQKVEFLVSFYNNEISEKSEIFDDQFSVERPDGSNFTLKIRSTKLEDSAMYFCASSEPFVAGGDIGNQPQHFGDGTRLSIL.

The chain employs TRBV25-1 and TRBJ2-7; possible D gene TRBD1, 6 bases. Trimming took off 7 bases at V and 1 base at J, with 14 bases between the two ends. The CDR3 is 14 amino acids. The V gene's germline CDR1 is MGHDK and CDR2 SYGVNS. DNA of the CDR3: TGTGCCAGCACAGAGACAGGATCATCCTACGAGCAGTACTTC. Encoded protein: CASTETGSSYEQYF.